This TCR beta chain emerged from a study of CD8 T cells in ankylosing spondylitis. Whole-study results and caveats: Ankylosing spondylitis blood seemed to carry a telltale TCR beta motif made of fewer than 10 highly homologous variants.

This clonotype was observed a handful of times. Antigen unknown. In TCRdb, the 5' RACE reads were re-called with MiXCR into one record per CDR3 protein. The repertoire holds approximately 300,000 distinct CDR3 sequences, with roughly 20% as singletons. Sequences were obtained from blood, either unsorted or a sorted T cell fraction (not recorded which). The sequence came from a female donor with ankylosing spondylitis or in good health (not recorded which).

The CDR3 here is CATQDRPDEQFF. The CDR3 nucleotides read TGTGCCACCCAGGACAGGCCTGATGAGCAGTTCTTC. The chain has TRBV6-5 and TRBJ2-1; TRBD1 aligns across 7 bases. Trimming at V came to 10 bases and at J to 8 bases, leaving 8 bases not matched to a gene. The CDR3 length is 12 residues. The germline V gene has CDR1 MNHEY and CDR2 SVGAGI.